A selection of T cell receptor beta chains follows, all from one sample in a study of blood T cell repertoires in COVID-19. Sequenced by immunoSEQ multiplex PCR; TCRdb stores in-frame clones only, minus some. The top ten hold 6% to 8.5% of the sample, which has 95,000 to 150,000 clones, roughly 90% seen once. The sample taken for sequencing was peripheral blood. Source of these receptors: a man in his forties or fifties with acute or convalescent COVID-19. Each CDR3 is given with its conserved first and last residue. A D gene is named only where the DNA matches it firmly. Clone sizes are given selectively: once, few, many, or a class where the clone is expanded.

>15|once|TRBJ2-5|NA|TRBV5-1
CASSLGSGAGETQYF
TGCGCCAGCAGCTTGGGCAGTGGGGCAGGGGAGACCCAGTACTTC
>14|NA|TRBJ2-3|NA|TRBV28
CASSFVRPADTQYF
TGTGCCAGCAGTTTTGTGAGGCCCGCGGATACGCAGTATTTT
>14|NA|TRBJ1-1|NA|TRBV19
CASTDRILNTEAFF
TGTGCCAGTACCGACAGGATCTTGAACACTGAAGCTTTCTTT
>16|once|TRBJ2-5|NA|TRBV18
CASSPTSGANQETQYF
TGTGCCAGCTCACCTACAAGCGGAGCCAACCAAGAGACCCAGTACTTC
>16|NA|TRBJ2-7|TRBD2|TRBV4-1
CASSQSPGLAGNEQYF
TGCGCCAGCAGCCAATCGCCGGGACTAGCGGGAAACGAGCAGTACTTC
>15|NA|TRBJ1-5|NA|TRBV7-9
CASSSKGGDYQPQHF
TGTGCCAGCAGCTCCAAGGGGGGGGACTATCAGCCCCAGCATTTT
>18|NA|TRBJ1-1|TRBD1|TRBV19
CASSIGTGRFVANTEAFF
TGTGCCAGTAGTATAGGGACAGGGAGGTTCGTGGCGAACACTGAAGCTTTCTTT
>15|once|TRBJ2-7|TRBD1|TRBV5-4
CASSLRDRVGYEQYF
TGTGCCAGCAGCCTCCGGGACAGGGTCGGGTACGAGCAGTACTTC
>16|NA|TRBJ1-2|TRBD1|TRBV25-1
CASSEATGTGVYGYTF
TGTGCCAGCAGTGAAGCTACCGGGACAGGGGTCTATGGCTACACCTTC
>12|NA|TRBJ2-7|NA|TRBV7-2
CASGIGSYEQYF
TGTGCCAGCGGTATCGGCTCCTACGAGCAGTACTTC
>13|NA|TRBJ2-2|NA|TRBV7-6
CASNGAGGGELFF
TGTGCCAGCAATGGGGCTGGTGGCGGGGAGCTGTTTTTT
>11|NA|TRBJ1-6|NA|TRBV12-3/TRBV12-4
CASSFSRPLHF
TGTGCCAGCAGTTTCAGTCGACCCCTCCACTTT
>14|NA|TRBJ1-1|TRBD1|TRBV2
CASSEVTGGTEAFF
TGTGCCAGCAGTGAAGTTACAGGGGGTACTGAAGCTTTCTTT
>15|NA|TRBJ2-1|TRBD2|TRBV10-3
CAIKGTGGPDDEQFF
TGTGCCATCAAGGGCACGGGAGGGCCTGATGATGAGCAGTTCTTC
>13|NA|TRBJ1-2|NA|TRBV18
CASSPEGGYGYTF
TGTGCCAGCTCACCAGAGGGAGGTTATGGCTACACCTTC
>13|NA|TRBJ1-2|NA|TRBV12-3/TRBV12-4
CASSLGGAGGYTF
TGTGCCAGCAGTTTAGGTGGGGCTGGAGGCTACACCTTC
>16|NA|TRBJ2-1|TRBD2|TRBV6-6
CASSYSSGREYNEQFF
TGTGCCAGCAGTTACTCGAGCGGGAGGGAGTACAATGAGCAGTTCTTC
>14|NA|TRBJ1-1|TRBD1|TRBV19
CASSPWTGNTEAFF
TGTGCCAGTAGTCCCTGGACAGGGAACACTGAAGCTTTCTTT
>16|NA|TRBJ1-4|TRBD1|TRBV7-6
CASSPRRQGVNEKLFF
TGTGCCAGCAGCCCCCGCCGACAGGGCGTTAATGAAAAACTGTTTTTT
>12|NA|TRBJ2-2|NA|TRBV6-5
CASSANTGELFF
TGTGCCAGTTCCGCGAACACCGGGGAGCTGTTTTTT
>14|once|TRBJ2-3|NA|TRBV2
CASGRGFITDTQYF
TGTGCCAGTGGCAGGGGATTCATCACAGATACGCAGTATTTT
>14|NA|TRBJ2-2|TRBD2|TRBV2
CASSGLAGTGELFF
TGTGCCAGCAGTGGGTTAGCGGGAACCGGGGAGCTGTTTTTT
>13|NA|TRBJ2-1|TRBD1|TRBV15
CATTGGSYNEQFF
TGTGCCACGACAGGGGGCTCCTACAATGAGCAGTTCTTC
>14|NA|TRBJ1-1|TRBD1|TRBV6-2/TRBV6-3
CASSPPGTGGLAFF
TGTGCCAGCAGTCCCCCCGGGACAGGGGGTTTGGCTTTCTTT
>15|NA|TRBJ1-2|TRBD1|TRBV7-8
CASSLDDRETYGYTF
TGTGCCAGCAGCTTAGACGACAGGGAGACCTATGGCTACACCTTC
>14|NA|TRBJ2-1|TRBD2|TRBV10-1
CASHGLAGSYEQFF
TGCGCCAGCCACGGACTAGCGGGGAGTTATGAGCAGTTCTTC
>12|NA|TRBJ1-5|NA|TRBV30
CAWSAWGGPQHF
TGTGCCTGGAGTGCGTGGGGAGGGCCCCAGCATTTT
>16|NA|TRBJ2-3|NA|TRBV5-6
CASSLVATAGTDTQYF
TGTGCCAGCAGCTTGGTTGCGACAGCAGGCACAGATACGCAGTATTTT
>15|NA|TRBJ1-2|NA|TRBV7-9
CASSQKTLTLDGYTF
TGTGCCAGCAGCCAGAAAACACTAACCCTCGACGGCTACACCTTC
>16|NA|TRBJ2-2|TRBD2|TRBV5-1
CASSRTSGSNTGELFF
TGCGCCAGCAGCAGGACTAGCGGGTCAAACACCGGGGAGCTGTTTTTT
>17|NA|TRBJ2-1|TRBD2|TRBV12-5
CASGLGLAGVDYNEQFF
TGTGCTAGTGGTTTGGGACTAGCGGGAGTCGACTACAATGAGCAGTTCTTC
>15|NA|TRBJ1-2|TRBD1|TRBV7-6
CASSSDRGSCYGYTF
TGTGCCAGCAGCTCCGACAGGGGATCGTGCTATGGCTACACCTTC
>15|NA|TRBJ1-2|NA|TRBV28
CASSLRGGIVYGYTF
TGTGCCAGCAGTTTACGGGGGGGGATAGTCTATGGCTACACCTTC
>14|NA|TRBJ1-6|NA|TRBV27
CASSLVGYNSPLHF
TGTGCCAGCAGTTTAGTCGGGTATAATTCACCCCTCCACTTT
>15|NA|TRBJ2-1|TRBD2|TRBV5-1
CASSLVAGVRNEQFF
TGCGCCAGCAGCTTGGTAGCGGGAGTTCGCAATGAGCAGTTCTTC
>16|NA|TRBJ2-2|TRBD1|TRBV5-6
CASRGTGWANTGELFF
TGTGCCAGCAGGGGGACAGGGTGGGCGAACACCGGGGAGCTGTTTTTT
>15|NA|TRBJ2-5|TRBD1|TRBV28
CASSLPTGHQETQYF
TGTGCCAGCAGTTTACCGACAGGGCACCAAGAGACCCAGTACTTC
>17|NA|TRBJ2-5|NA|TRBV11-3
CASSLVWGDSYQETQYF
TGTGCCAGCAGCTTAGTTTGGGGGGATTCGTACCAAGAGACCCAGTACTTC
>13|NA|TRBJ2-7|TRBD2|TRBV18
CASTIAGGYEQYF
TGTGCCAGCACCATAGCGGGAGGCTACGAGCAGTACTTC
>16|NA|TRBJ1-1|NA|TRBV5-5
CASKTNTAAANTEAFF
TGTGCCAGCAAGACCAACACGGCGGCGGCGAACACTGAAGCTTTCTTT
>18|NA|TRBJ2-3|TRBD2|TRBV6-2/TRBV6-3
CASSSQGLAGLGADTQYF
TGTGCCAGCAGCTCCCAGGGACTAGCGGGCCTAGGCGCAGATACGCAGTATTTT
>17|NA|TRBJ1-6|TRBD1|TRBV27
CASSLTQGAFYNSPLHF
TGTGCCAGCAGTTTGACTCAGGGGGCGTTCTATAATTCACCCCTCCACTTT
>16|NA|TRBJ2-2|TRBD1|TRBV5-4
CASSSGAGGWAGELFF
TGTGCCAGCAGCTCCGGGGCAGGGGGATGGGCCGGGGAGCTGTTTTTT
>15|NA|TRBJ2-7|NA|TRBV11-3
CASSFRRSGEYEQYF
TGTGCCAGCAGCTTTAGAAGGTCGGGGGAATACGAGCAGTACTTC